This entry is about one T cell receptor (beta chain). Its target is unknown. This sample was taken from a study of cytomegalovirus exposure and HLA in healthy donors. Use of 60 Vbeta and 13 Jbeta primers characterized the PCR. Produced via immunoSEQ multiplex PCR; TCRdb's table is partial and in-frame only. The table records around 100,000 clones, 70% to 80% of them present only once. This CDR3 is 15 amino acids long. Germline V gives CDR1 SGHNT, CDR2 YYREEE (reference sequence). V was pared by 4 bases and J by 4 bases, with 10 bases of the junction left unmatched. Overall study findings and caveats: In vitro confirmation showed three CMV-associated chains to be CMV antigen specific. Across donors, presence/absence analyses took sequencing depth to be roughly uniform. According to the study, around 160 TCR beta chains were cytomegalovirus-associated.

The receptor comes from a woman in her thirties or forties in good health and CMV-seronegative. This sequence joins TRBV5-4 and TRBJ1-2, with 7 bases identical to TRBD1. Sequencing was performed on PBMCs. The CDR3 DNA follows: TGTGCCAGCAGCCCAGGACAGGATTCCTTCTATGGCTACACCTTC. This sequence encodes CASSPGQDSFYGYTF.